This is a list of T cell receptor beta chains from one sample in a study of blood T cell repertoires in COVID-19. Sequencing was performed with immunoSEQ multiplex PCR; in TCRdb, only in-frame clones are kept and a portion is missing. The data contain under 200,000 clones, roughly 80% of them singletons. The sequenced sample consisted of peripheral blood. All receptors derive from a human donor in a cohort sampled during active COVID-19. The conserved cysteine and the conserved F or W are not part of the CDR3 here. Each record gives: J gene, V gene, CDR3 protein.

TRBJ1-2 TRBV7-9 ASTLREGYGYT
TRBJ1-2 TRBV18 ASSPDRDYGYT
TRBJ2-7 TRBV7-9 ASSPIETGDQY
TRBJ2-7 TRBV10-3 ASYSGGAAEQY
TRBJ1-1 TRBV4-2 ASSQQGMNTEAF
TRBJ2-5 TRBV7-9 ASSFPSGRETQY
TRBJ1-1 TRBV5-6 ASSLERDTEAF
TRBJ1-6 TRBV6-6 ASNHARDYNSPLH
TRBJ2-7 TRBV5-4 ASSIRLAGIYEQY
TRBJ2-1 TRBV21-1 ASSTGTPPNEQF
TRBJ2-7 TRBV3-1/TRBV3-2 ASSLADNYEQY
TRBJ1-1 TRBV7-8 ASSLTGGTEAF
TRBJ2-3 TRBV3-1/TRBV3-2 ASSRRTDTQY
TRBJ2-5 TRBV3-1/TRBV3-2 ASSQVHLQETQY
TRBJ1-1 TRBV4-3 ASSQDGTRRGEAF
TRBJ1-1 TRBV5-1 ASSPGGGTEAF
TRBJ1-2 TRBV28 ASGQGERYGYT
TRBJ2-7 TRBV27 ASSSSTSGASYEQY
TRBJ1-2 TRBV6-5 ASSYSGRGGYGYT
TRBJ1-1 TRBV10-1 ASSPDGRGTEAF
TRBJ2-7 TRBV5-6 ASSLVGLSGDRGEQY